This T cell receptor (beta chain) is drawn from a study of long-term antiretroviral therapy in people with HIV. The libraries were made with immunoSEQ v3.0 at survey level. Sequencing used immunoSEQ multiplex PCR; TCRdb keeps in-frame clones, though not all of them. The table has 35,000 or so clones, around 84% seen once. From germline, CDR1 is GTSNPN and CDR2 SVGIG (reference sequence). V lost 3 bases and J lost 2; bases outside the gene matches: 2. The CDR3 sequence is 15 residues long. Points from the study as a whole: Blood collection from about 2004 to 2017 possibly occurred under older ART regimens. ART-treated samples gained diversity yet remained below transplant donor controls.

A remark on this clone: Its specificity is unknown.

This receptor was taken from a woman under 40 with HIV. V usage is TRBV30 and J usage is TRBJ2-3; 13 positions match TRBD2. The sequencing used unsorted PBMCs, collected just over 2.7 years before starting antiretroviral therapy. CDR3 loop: CAWRGLAGNTDTQYF. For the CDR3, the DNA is TGTGCCTGGAGGGGACTAGCGGGGAACACAGATACGCAGTATTTT.